This T cell receptor (beta chain) is from a study of blood T cell repertoires in COVID-19. Study background: Collection of acute and convalescent COVID-19 samples took place in the United States, Italy and Spain. PBMCs, B-cell-depleted T cells, or T cells provided the cDNA or gDNA that made up the material.

Authors' data handling: How many nucleated cells were present was estimated from reference gene primer amplification. The method was immunoSEQ multiplex PCR; TCRdb's version includes in-frame clones alone and lacks a portion of them. D and trimming come from the DNA, and the V and J calls and clone size come from that table. The table includes under 450,000 clones, approximately 88% detected once. Seattle participants joined during active infection and were tracked over time. This clone has a single count. The CDR3 runs 13 residues. CDR1 SGHVS and CDR2 FNYEAQ come from the germline V gene. After removal of 5 bases from V and 1 base from J, the junction contained 0 bases not matched to a gene.

The source of this sequence is a woman between 50 and 59 years old with COVID-19, enrolled during active disease. The sample consisted of peripheral blood. The V and J genes are TRBV7-6 and TRBJ2-3; 7 bases are shared with TRBD2. CDR3 bases: TGTGCCAGCAGCCGGGGGGGCACAGATACGCAGTATTTT. Translating it yields CASSRGGTDTQYF.